This TCR beta chain appears in the sequencing data of a study of cytomegalovirus exposure and HLA in healthy donors. Regarding the study as a whole: Cytomegalovirus-associated status was assigned to roughly 160 TCR beta chains. HLA alleles were associated with 16,951 TCR beta sequences in a later analysis at 0.05 false discovery rate.

Germline V gene lookup returns CDR1 SNHLY and CDR2 FYNNEI. After removal of 3 bases from V and 1 base from J, the junction contained 5 bases not matched to a gene. The CDR3 covers 15 residues. A note on this clone: What it binds is not known.

The PCR made use of 60 Vbeta and 13 Jbeta primers. This table comes from immunoSEQ multiplex PCR, and its TCRdb copy is limited to in-frame clones, with some not included. The sample carries approximately 150,000 clones, 68% recorded once. The donors comprised healthy bone marrow donors. Source material: PBMCs. The genes are TRBV2 and TRBJ1-1, with TRBD1 matching over 7 bases. The TCR originated in a woman in her 40s in good health and CMV-seropositive. CDR3 region: CASSDGTEGNTEAFF. CDR3 nucleotides: TGTGCCAGCAGTGATGGGACAGAGGGGAACACTGAAGCTTTCTTT.